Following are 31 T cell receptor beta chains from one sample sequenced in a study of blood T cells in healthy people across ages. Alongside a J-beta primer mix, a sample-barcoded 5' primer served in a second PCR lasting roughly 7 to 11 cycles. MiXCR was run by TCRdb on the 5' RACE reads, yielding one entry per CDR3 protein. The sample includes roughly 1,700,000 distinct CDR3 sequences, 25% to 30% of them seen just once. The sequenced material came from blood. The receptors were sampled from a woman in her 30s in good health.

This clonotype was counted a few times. CDR3 DNA: TGTGCCAGCAGCCGAACTAGCGCCTCGAACACCGGGGAGCTGTTTTTT. Amino acid sequence: CASSRTSASNTGELFF. V usage is TRBV12-3 or TRBV12-4 and J usage is TRBJ2-2; 7 positions match TRBD2. J gave up 0 bases and V 6 bases, and 7 bases lay outside the gene matches. This CDR3 has 16 residues.

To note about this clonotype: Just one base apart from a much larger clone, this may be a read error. Here the CDR3 reads CVSSSPGLEQFF. CDR3 in DNA: TGTGTCAGCAGCTCCCCGGGACTAGAGCAGTTCTTC. The chain uses TRBV7-2 and TRBJ2-1; the match to TRBD2 covers 7 bases. Germline CDR1 is SGHTA and CDR2 is FQGNSA. The CDR3 has 12 amino acids.

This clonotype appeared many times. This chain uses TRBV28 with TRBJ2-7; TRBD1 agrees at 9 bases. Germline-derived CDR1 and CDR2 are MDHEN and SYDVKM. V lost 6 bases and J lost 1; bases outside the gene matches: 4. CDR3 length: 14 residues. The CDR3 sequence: CASRFGTGSYEQYF. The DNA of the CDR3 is TGTGCCAGCAGATTCGGGACAGGGTCCTACGAGCAGTACTTC.

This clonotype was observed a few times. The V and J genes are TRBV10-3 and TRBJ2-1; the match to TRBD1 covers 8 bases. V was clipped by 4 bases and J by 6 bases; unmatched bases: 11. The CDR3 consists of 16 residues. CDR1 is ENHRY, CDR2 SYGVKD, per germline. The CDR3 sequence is CAISGDRDRMSNEQFF. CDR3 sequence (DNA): TGTGCCATCAGTGGGGACCGGGACAGGATGTCCAATGAGCAGTTCTTC.

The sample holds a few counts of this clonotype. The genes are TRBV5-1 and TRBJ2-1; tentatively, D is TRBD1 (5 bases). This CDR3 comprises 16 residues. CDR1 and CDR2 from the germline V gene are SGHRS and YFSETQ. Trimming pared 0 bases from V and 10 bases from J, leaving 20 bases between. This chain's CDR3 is CASSLVALGQGKEQFF. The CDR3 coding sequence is TGCGCCAGCAGCTTGGTTGCGCTTGGGCAGGGAAAGGAGCAGTTCTTC. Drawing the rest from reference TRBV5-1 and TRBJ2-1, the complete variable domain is KAGVTQTPRYLIKTRGQQVTLSCSPISGHRSVSWYQQTPGQGLQFLFEYFSETQRNKGNFPGRFSGRQFSNSRSEMNVSTLELGDSALYLCASSLVALGQGKEQFFGPGTRLTVL.

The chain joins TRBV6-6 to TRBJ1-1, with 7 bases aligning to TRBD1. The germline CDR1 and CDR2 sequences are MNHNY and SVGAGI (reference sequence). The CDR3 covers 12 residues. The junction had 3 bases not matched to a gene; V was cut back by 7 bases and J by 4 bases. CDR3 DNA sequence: TGTGCCAGCACCGAGGGGGCCACTGAAGCTTTCTTT. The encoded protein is CASTEGATEAFF.

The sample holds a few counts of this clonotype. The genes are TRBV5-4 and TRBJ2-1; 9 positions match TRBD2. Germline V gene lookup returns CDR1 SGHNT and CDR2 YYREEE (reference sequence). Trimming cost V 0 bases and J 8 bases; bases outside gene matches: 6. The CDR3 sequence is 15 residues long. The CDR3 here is CASSLATSGRDEQFF. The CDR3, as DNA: TGTGCCAGCAGCTTGGCGACTAGCGGTCGAGATGAGCAGTTCTTC. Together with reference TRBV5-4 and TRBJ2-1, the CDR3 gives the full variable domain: ETGVTQSPTHLIKTRGQQVTLRCSSQSGHNTVSWYQQALGQGPQFIFQYYREEENGRGNFPPRFSGLQFPNYSSELNVNALELDDSALYLCASSLATSGRDEQFFGPGTRLTVL.

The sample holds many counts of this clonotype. This chain's CDR3 is CASSQEGQDIPYF. The CDR3 DNA reads TGCGCCAGCAGCCAAGAGGGCCAGGACATCCCGTACTTC. The chain couples TRBV4-1 to TRBJ2-7; possibly TRBD1 for D (5 bases). The CDR3 totals 13 residues. CDR1 and CDR2 from the germline V gene are MGHRA and YSYEKL. Trimming took off 0 bases at V and 12 bases at J, with 15 bases between the two ends.

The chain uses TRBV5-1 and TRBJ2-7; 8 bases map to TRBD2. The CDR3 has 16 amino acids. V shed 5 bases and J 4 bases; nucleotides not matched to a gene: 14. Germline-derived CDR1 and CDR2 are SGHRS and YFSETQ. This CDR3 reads CASSPEGGSGTYEQYF. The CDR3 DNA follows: TGCGCCAGCAGTCCCGAGGGGGGTAGCGGGACTTACGAGCAGTACTTC.

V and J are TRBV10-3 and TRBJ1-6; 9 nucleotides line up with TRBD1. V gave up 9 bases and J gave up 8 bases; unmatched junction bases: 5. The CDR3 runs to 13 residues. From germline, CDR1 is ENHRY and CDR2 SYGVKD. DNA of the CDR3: TGTGCCATTGGGACAGGGAAGGATTCACCCCTCCACTTT. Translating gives CAIGTGKDSPLHF.

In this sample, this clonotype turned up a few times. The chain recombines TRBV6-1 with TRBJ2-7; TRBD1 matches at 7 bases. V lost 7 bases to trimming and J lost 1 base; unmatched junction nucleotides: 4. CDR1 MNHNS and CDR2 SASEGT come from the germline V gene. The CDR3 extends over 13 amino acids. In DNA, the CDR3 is TGTGCCAGCAAAGGACAGGTTTCCTACGAGCAGTACTTC. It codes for CASKGQVSYEQYF.

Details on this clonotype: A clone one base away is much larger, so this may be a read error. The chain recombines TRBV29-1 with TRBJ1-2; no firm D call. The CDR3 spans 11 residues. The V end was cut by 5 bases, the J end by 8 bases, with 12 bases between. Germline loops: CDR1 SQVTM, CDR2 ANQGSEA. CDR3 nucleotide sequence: TGCAGCGTTTGGGCAGGAGGCGGCTACACCTTC. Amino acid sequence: CSVWAGGGYTF.

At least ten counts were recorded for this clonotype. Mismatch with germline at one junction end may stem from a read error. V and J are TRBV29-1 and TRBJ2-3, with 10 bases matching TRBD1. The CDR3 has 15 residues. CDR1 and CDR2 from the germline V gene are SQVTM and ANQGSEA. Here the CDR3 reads CSVGPSTGGTDTQYF. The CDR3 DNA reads TGCAGCGTGGGACCCTCGACAGGGGGCACGGATACGCAGTATTTT.

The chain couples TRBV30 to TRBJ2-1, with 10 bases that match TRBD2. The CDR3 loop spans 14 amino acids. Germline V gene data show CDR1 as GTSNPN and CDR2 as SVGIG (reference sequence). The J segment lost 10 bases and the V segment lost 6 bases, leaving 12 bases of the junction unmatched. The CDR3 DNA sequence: TGTGCCTGCACGGGAAGCGGGGGGGCCGGCGAGCAGTTCTTC. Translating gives CACTGSGGAGEQFF.

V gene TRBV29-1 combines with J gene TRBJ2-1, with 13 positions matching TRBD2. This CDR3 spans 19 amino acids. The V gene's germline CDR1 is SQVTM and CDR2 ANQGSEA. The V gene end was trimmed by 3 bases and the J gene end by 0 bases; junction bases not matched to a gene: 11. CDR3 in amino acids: CSVDLGLAGFSSSYNEQFF. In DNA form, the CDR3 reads TGCAGCGTTGATTTGGGACTAGCGGGGTTTAGTAGCTCCTACAATGAGCAGTTCTTC.

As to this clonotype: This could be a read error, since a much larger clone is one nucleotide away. The CDR3 spells CSARQSRVLGLRYF. CDR3 nucleotide sequence: TGCAGTGCTAGACAGAGTAGAGTGCTGGGACTACGGTACTTC. The V and J genes are TRBV20-1 and TRBJ2-7; the match to TRBD2 covers 7 bases. Trimming removed 2 bases from V and 12 bases from J; junction bases left unmatched: 16. This CDR3 comprises 14 residues. The germline CDR1 and CDR2 sequences are DFQATT and SNEGSKA (reference sequence).

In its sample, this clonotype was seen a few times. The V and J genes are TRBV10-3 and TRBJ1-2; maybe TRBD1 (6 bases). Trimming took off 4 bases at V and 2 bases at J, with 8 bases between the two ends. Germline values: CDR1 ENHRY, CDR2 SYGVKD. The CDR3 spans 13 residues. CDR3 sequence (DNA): TGTGCCATCAGTGCACAGGGAAACTATGGCTACACCTTC. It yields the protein CAISAQGNYGYTF.

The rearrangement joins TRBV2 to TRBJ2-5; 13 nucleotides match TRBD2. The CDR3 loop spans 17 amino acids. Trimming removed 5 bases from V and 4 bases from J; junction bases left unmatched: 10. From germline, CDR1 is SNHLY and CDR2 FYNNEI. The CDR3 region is CASSYTSGRAGGETQYF. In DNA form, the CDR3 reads TGTGCCAGCAGTTATACTAGCGGGAGGGCCGGTGGAGAGACCCAGTACTTC.

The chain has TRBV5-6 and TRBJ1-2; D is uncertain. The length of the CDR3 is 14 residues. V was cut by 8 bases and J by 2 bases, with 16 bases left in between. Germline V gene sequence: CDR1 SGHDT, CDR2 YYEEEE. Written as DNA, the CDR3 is TGTGCCAGTAGTATAGACCCCTTCAACTATGGCTACACCTTC. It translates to CASSIDPFNYGYTF.

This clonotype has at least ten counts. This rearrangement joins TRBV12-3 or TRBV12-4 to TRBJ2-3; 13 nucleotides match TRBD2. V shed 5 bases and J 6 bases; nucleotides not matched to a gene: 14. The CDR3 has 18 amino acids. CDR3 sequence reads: CASSPGTSGTSPRDTQYF. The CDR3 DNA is TGTGCCAGCAGTCCAGGGACTAGCGGGACCTCCCCCCGGGATACGCAGTATTTT.

In DNA form, the CDR3 reads TGTGCCAGCAGCCATACGGGAGGGCCCTCCAATGAGCAGTTCTTC. Translated, it gives CASSHTGGPSNEQFF. The chain is built from TRBV14 and TRBJ2-1, with 8 bases identical to TRBD2. Per the germline V gene, CDR1 is SGHDN and CDR2 is FVKESK. This CDR3 is built from 15 residues. With 3 bases clipped from V and 6 bases from J, the junction kept 7 bases outside the gene matches. The whole variable domain, filled in from reference TRBV14 and TRBJ2-1, reads EAGVTQFPSHSVIEKGQTVTLRCDPISGHDNLYWYRRVMGKEIKFLLHFVKESKQDESGMPNNRFLAERTGGTYSTLKVQPAELEDSGVYFCASSHTGGPSNEQFFGPGTRLTVL.

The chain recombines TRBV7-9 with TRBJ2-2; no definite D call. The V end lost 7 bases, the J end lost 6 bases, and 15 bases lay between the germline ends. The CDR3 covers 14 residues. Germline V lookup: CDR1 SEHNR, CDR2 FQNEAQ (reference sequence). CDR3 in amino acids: CASTGQGRPGELFF. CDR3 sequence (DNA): TGTGCCAGCACAGGCCAAGGGCGGCCCGGGGAGCTGTTTTTT.

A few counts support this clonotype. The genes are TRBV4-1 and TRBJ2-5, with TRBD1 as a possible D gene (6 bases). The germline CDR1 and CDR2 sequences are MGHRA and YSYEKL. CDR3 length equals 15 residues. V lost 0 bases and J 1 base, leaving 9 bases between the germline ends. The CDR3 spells CASSQDRTVQETQYF. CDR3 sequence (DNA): TGCGCCAGCAGCCAAGATCGGACAGTCCAAGAGACCCAGTACTTC.

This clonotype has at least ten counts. CDR3 sequence reads: CASSFWDSLSYGYTF. The CDR3 DNA sequence: TGCGCCAGCAGCTTTTGGGACAGCCTGAGCTATGGCTACACCTTC. The rearrangement joins TRBV5-1 to TRBJ1-2; 7 positions match TRBD1. The CDR3 runs 15 residues. CDR1 and CDR2 (germline): SGHRS, YFSETQ. The V gene end was trimmed by 2 bases and the J gene end by 4 bases; junction bases not matched to a gene: 8. The full variable domain, its missing parts supplied by reference TRBV5-1 and TRBJ1-2, is KAGVTQTPRYLIKTRGQQVTLSCSPISGHRSVSWYQQTPGQGLQFLFEYFSETQRNKGNFPGRFSGRQFSNSRSEMNVSTLELGDSALYLCASSFWDSLSYGYTFGSGTRLTVV.

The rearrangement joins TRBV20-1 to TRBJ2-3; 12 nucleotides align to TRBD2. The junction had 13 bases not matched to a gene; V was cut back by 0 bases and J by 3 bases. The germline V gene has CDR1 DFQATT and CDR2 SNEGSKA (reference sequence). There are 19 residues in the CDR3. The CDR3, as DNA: TGCAGTGCTAGAGACCCTAGCGGGAGGGCACAACGCCGTACAGATACGCAGTATTTT. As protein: CSARDPSGRAQRRTDTQYF.

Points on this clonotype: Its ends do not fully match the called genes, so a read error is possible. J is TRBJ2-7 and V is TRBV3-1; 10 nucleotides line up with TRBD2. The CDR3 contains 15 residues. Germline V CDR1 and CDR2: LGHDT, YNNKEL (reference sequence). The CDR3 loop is CACSPLAGVIYEQYF. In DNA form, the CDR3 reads TGTGCCTGCAGCCCTCTAGCGGGAGTTATCTACGAGCAGTACTTC.

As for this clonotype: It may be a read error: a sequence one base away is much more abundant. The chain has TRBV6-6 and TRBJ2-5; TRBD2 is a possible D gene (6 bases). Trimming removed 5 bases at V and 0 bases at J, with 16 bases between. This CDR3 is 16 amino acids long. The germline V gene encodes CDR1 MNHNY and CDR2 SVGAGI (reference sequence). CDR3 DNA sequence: TGTGCCAGCAGTCTGGGCCCCAGGAGGGACCAAGAGACCCAGTACTTC. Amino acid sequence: CASSLGPRRDQETQYF.

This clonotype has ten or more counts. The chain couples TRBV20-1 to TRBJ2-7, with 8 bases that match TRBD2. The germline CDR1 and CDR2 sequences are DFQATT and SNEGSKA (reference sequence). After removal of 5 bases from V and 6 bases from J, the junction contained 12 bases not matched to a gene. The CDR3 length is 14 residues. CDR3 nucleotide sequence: TGCAGTGCTGGGACGGTCGGGGGGGGCTCCGAGCAGTACTTC. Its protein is CSAGTVGGGSEQYF.

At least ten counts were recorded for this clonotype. In DNA, the CDR3 is TGTGCCAGCAGCGTAGGGACGCGGGAGGGCCCCCACGAGCAGTACTTC. It codes for CASSVGTREGPHEQYF. The chain has TRBV9 and TRBJ2-7, with 9 bases lining up with TRBD2. The CDR3 loop spans 16 amino acids. Trimming at V came to 0 bases and at J to 5 bases, leaving 9 bases not matched to a gene. CDR1 and CDR2 (germline): SGDLS, YYNGEE.

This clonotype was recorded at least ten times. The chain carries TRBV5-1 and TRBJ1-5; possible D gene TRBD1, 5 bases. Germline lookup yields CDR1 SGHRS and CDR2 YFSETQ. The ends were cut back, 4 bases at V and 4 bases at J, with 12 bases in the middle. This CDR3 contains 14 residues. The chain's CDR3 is CASSRDAGNQPQHF. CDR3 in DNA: TGCGCCAGCAGCCGGGACGCAGGGAATCAGCCCCAGCATTTT.

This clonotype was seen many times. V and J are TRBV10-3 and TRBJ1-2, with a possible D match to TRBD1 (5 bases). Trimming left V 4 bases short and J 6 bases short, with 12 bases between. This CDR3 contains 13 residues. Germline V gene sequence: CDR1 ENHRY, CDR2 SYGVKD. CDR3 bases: TGTGCCATCAGTGGGGGCGGTGATAATGGCTACACCTTC. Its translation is CAISGGGDNGYTF.